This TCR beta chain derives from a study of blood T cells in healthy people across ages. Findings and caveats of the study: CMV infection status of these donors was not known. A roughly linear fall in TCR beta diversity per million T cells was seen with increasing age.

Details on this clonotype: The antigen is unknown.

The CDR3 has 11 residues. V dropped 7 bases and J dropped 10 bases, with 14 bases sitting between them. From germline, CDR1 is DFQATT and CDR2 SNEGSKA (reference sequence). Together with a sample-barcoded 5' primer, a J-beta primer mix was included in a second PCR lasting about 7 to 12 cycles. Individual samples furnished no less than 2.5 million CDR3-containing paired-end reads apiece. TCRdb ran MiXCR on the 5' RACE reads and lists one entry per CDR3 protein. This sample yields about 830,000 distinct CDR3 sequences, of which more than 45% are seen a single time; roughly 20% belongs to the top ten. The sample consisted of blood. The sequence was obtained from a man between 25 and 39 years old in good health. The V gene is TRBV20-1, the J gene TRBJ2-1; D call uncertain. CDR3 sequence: CSGVPYMEQFF. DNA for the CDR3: TGCAGTGGTGTCCCCTACATGGAGCAGTTCTTC.